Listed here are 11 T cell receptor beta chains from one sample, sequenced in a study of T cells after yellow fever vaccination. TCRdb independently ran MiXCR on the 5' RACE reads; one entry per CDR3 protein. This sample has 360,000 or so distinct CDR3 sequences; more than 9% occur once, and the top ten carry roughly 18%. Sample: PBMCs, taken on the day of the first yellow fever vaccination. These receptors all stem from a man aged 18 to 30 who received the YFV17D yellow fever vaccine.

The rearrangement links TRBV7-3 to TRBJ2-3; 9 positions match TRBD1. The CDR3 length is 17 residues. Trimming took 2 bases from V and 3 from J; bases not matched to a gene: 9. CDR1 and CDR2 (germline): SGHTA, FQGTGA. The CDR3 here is CASSLGTGTEITDTQYF. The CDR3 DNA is TGTGCCAGCAGCTTAGGGACAGGGACCGAAATAACAGATACGCAGTATTTT.

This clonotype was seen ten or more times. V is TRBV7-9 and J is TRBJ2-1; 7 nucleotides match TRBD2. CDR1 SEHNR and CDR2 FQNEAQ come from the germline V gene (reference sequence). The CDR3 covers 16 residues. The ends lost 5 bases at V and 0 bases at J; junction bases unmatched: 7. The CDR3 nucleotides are TGTGCCAGCAGCCCCGGGGGAGGGAGCTCCTACAATGAGCAGTTCTTC. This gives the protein CASSPGGGSSYNEQFF.

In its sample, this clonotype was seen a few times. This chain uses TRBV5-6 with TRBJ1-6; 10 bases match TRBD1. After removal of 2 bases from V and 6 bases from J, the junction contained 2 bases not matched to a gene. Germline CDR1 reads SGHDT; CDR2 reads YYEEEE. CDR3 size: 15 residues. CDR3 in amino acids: CASSFRDRGNSPLHF. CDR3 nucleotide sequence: TGTGCCAGCAGCTTCCGGGACAGGGGTAATTCACCCCTCCACTTT.

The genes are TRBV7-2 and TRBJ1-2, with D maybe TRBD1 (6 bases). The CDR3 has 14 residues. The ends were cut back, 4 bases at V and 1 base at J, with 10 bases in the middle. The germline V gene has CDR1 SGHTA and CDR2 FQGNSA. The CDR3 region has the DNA TGTGCCAGCAGCTCGGACAGATTTAACTATGGCTACACCTTC. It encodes CASSSDRFNYGYTF.

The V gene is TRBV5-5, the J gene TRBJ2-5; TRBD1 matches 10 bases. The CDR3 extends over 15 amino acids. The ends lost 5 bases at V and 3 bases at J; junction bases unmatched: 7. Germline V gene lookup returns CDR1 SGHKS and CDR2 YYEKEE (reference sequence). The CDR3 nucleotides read TGTGCCAGCAGTTTTGGACAGGGGGTAAAAGAGACCCAGTACTTC. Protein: CASSFGQGVKETQYF.

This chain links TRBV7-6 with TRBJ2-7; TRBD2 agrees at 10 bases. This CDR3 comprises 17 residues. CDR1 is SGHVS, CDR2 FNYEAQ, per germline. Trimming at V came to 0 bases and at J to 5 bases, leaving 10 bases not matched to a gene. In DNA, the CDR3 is TGTGCCAGCAGCTTAGCGTTGTGGAGCGGGGGGGTCCACGAGCAGTACTTC. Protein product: CASSLALWSGGVHEQYF.

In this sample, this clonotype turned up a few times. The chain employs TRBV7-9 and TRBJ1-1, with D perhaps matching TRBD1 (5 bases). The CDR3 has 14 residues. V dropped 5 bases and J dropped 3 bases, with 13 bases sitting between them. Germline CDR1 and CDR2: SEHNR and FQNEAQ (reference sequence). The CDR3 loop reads CASSPGAGDTEAFF. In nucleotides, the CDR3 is TGTGCCAGCAGCCCCGGAGCGGGGGACACTGAAGCTTTCTTT.

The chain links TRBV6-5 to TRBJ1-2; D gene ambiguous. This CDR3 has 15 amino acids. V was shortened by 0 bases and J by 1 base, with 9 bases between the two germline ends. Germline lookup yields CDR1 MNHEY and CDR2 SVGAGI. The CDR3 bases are TGTGCCAGCAGTTACTCCCTCACCGGTAACTATGGCTACACCTTC. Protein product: CASSYSLTGNYGYTF.

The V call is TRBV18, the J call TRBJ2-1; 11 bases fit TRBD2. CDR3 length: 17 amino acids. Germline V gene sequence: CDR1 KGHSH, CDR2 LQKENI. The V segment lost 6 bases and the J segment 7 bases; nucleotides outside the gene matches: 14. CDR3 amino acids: CASSPTTAGLAVNEQFF. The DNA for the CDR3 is TGTGCCAGCTCGCCAACCACAGCGGGACTAGCGGTTAATGAGCAGTTCTTC.

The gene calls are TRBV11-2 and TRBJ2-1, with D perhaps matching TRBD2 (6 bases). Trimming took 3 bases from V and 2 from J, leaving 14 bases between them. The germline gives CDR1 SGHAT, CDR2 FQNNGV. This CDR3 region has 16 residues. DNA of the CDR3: TGTGCCAGCAGCTTTAACCCGGGGGACCCCTACAATGAGCAGTTCTTC. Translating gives CASSFNPGDPYNEQFF. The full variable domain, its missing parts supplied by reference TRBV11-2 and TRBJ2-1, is EAGVAQSPRYKIIEKRQSVAFWCNPISGHATLYWYQQILGQGPKLLIQFQNNGVVDDSQLPKDRFSAERLKGVDSTLKIQPAKLEDSAVYLCASSFNPGDPYNEQFFGPGTRLTVL.

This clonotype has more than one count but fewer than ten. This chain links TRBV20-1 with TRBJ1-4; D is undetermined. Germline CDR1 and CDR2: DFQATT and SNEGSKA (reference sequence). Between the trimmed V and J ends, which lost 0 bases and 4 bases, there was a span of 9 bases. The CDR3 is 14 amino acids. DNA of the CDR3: TGCAGTGCTAGAGATGACGGAATTAATGAAAAACTGTTTTTT. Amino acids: CSARDDGINEKLFF.